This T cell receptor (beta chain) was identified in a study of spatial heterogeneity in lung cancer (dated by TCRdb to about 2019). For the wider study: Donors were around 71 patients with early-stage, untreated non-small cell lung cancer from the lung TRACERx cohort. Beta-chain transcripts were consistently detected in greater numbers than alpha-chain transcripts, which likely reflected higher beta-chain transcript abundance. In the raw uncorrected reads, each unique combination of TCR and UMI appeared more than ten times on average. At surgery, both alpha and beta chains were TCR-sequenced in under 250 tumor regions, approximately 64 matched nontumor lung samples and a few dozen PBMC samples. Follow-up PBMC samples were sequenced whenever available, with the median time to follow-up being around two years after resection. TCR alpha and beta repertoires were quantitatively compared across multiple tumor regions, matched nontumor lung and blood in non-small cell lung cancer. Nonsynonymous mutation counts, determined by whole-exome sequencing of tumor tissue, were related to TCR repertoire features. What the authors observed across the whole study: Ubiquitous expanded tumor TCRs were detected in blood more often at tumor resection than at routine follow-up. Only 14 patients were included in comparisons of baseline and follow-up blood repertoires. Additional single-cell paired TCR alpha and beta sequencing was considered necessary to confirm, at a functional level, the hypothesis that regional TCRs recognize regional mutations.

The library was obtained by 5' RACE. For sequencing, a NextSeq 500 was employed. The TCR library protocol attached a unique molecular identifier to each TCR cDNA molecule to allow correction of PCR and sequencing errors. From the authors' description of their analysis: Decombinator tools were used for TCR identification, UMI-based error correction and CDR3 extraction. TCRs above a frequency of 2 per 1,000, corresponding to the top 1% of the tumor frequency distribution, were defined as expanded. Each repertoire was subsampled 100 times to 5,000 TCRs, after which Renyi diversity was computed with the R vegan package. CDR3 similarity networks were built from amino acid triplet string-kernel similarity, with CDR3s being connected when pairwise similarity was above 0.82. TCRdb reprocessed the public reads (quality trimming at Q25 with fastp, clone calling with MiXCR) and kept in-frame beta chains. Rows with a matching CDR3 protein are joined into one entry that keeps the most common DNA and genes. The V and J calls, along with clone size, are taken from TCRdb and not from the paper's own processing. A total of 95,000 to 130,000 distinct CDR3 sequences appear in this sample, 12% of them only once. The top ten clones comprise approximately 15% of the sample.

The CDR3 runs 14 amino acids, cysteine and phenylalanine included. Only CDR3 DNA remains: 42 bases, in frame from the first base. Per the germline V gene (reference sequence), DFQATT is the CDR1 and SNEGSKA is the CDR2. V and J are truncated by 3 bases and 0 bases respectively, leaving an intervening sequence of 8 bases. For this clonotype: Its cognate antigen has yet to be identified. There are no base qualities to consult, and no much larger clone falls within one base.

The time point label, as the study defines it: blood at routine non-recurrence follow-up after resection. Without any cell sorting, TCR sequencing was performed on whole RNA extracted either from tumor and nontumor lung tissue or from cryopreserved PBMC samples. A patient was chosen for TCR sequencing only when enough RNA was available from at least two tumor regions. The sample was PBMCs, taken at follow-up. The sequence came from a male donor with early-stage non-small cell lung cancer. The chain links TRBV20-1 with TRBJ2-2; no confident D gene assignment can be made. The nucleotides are TGCAGTGCTAGGCGGCAGACGAACACCGGGGAGCTGTTTTTT. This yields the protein CSARRQTNTGELFF.